Shown below are 28 T cell receptor beta chains from a single sample sequenced in a study of T-cell reconstitution after alpha-beta-depleted transplantation in children. Using unique molecular identifiers, the investigators prepared the TCRbeta library. MiXCR, run by TCRdb on the PCR reads, gives a single entry per CDR3 protein. Here the sample spans 250,000 to 300,000 distinct CDR3 sequences, around a tenth being singletons. Sequences were derived from PBMCs, sampled before TCRalphabeta/CD19-depleted stem cell transplant. The receptor source for this set is a boy under two years old with acute myeloid leukemia, due to receive a stem cell transplant.

With respect to this clonotype: This may stem from a read error, because a much larger clone lies one nucleotide away. The genes are TRBV20-1 and TRBJ2-7; 9 nucleotides agree with TRBD1. V shed 5 bases, J shed 3 bases, and the junction held 11 bases outside the gene matches. The CDR3 sequence is 15 residues long. Germline-derived CDR1 and CDR2 are DFQATT and SNEGSKA (reference sequence). The CDR3 coding sequence is TGCAGTGCTCAGAGCGGGGTGACAGGGGGCTACGAGCAGTACTTC. Its translation: CSAQSGVTGGYEQYF.

This clonotype was counted ten times or more. The gene calls are TRBV5-4 and TRBJ2-2; TRBD2 matches 8 bases. Germline loops: CDR1 SGHNT, CDR2 YYREEE (reference sequence). Germline trimming cut 0 bases from V and 7 bases from J; bases unmatched to any gene: 11. The CDR3 contains 17 residues. Here the CDR3 reads CASSLAGGVRHGGELFF. CDR3 in DNA: TGTGCCAGCAGCTTGGCGGGAGGGGTTCGACATGGCGGGGAGCTGTTTTTT.

This clonotype was counted many times. The DNA of the CDR3 is TGTGCCAGCAGCTCCCCGGGGCGCAACCACAATGAGCAGTTCTTC. This translates into CASSSPGRNHNEQFF. This chain links TRBV11-2 with TRBJ2-1, with D perhaps being TRBD1 or TRBD2 (5 bases each). The CDR3 is made up of 15 amino acids. Germline V gene data show CDR1 as SGHAT and CDR2 as FQNNGV. Trimming shortened V by 4 bases and J by 5 bases, and 15 bases separated the two germline ends.

The chain recombines TRBV7-9 with TRBJ2-5, with TRBD2 identical over 9 bases. Germline CDR1 and CDR2: SEHNR and FQNEAQ (reference sequence). V shed 2 bases and J 5 bases; nucleotides not matched to a gene: 3. The CDR3 is made up of 14 amino acids. Written as DNA, the CDR3 is TGTGCCAGCAGCTTACCGGCGGGGGGGGAGACCCAGTACTTC. Its translation: CASSLPAGGETQYF. Complete variable domain (other parts from reference TRBV7-9 and TRBJ2-5): DTGVSQNPRHKITKRGQNVTFRCDPISEHNRLYWYRQTLGQGPEFLTYFQNEAQLEKSRLLSDRFSAERPKGSFSTLEIQRTEQGDSAMYLCASSLPAGGETQYFGPGTRLLVL.

This clonotype appeared many times. The chain carries TRBV12-3 or TRBV12-4 and TRBJ1-5; D remains ambiguous. The CDR3 totals 15 residues. V lost 6 bases and J 0 bases, leaving 12 bases between the germline ends. The CDR3 coding sequence is TGTGCCAGCAGCCCAGACTTGAATAGCAATCAGCCCCAGCATTTT. Its translation is CASSPDLNSNQPQHF.

This chain connects TRBV30 to TRBJ2-7; tentatively, D is TRBD2 (6 bases). Germline-derived CDR1 and CDR2 are GTSNPN and SVGIG (reference sequence). The V end lost 5 bases, the J end lost 7 bases, and 18 bases lay between the germline ends. The CDR3 consists of 13 residues. This CDR3 reads CAWGLGGGGEQYF. The CDR3 DNA is TGTGCCTGGGGTCTCGGGGGAGGAGGGGAGCAGTACTTC.

This clonotype has a count of ten or more. The chain carries TRBV29-1 and TRBJ1-2, with a possible D match to TRBD1 (5 bases). Germline lookup yields CDR1 SQVTM and CDR2 ANQGSEA. The CDR3 covers 13 residues. Trimming took off 4 bases at V and 4 bases at J, with 13 bases between the two ends. CDR3 sequence (DNA): TGCAGCGTTGTGCGTCAGGGAGGCTATGGCTACACCTTC. Translation gives CSVVRQGGYGYTF.

Only a few counts were recorded for this clonotype. The V and J genes are TRBV19 and TRBJ2-2; 12 positions agree with TRBD2. V lost 6 bases, J lost 5 bases, and 7 bases stayed unmatched. Germline lookup yields CDR1 LNHDA and CDR2 SQIVND (reference sequence). This CDR3 is 16 amino acids long. The CDR3 spells CASSPRTSGATGELFF. CDR3 DNA: TGTGCCAGTAGCCCCCGGACTAGCGGGGCAACCGGGGAGCTGTTTTTT.

The sample holds a few counts of this clonotype. The genes are TRBV11-2 and TRBJ2-2, with TRBD2 matching 16 bases. The germline CDR1 and CDR2 sequences are SGHAT and FQNNGV. Trimming at V came to 2 bases and at J to 2 bases, leaving 8 bases not matched to a gene. The CDR3 consists of 20 residues. In DNA, the CDR3 is TGTGCCAGCAGCTTAAATTTTGGGACTAGCGGGGGGGAAAACACCGGGGAGCTGTTTTTT. Encoded protein: CASSLNFGTSGGENTGELFF.

This chain uses TRBV28 with TRBJ2-5; D might be TRBD1 (5 bases). The ends were cut back, 2 bases at V and 1 base at J, with 8 bases in the middle. Germline assignment: CDR1 MDHEN and CDR2 SYDVKM. This CDR3 comprises 14 residues. The CDR3 region is CASSLLQAQETQYF. CDR3 nucleotides: TGTGCCAGCAGTTTACTACAGGCCCAAGAGACCCAGTACTTC.

The chain combines TRBV29-1 with TRBJ2-4; unclear D gene. Trimming took 1 base from V and 0 from J, leaving 16 bases between them. The CDR3 spans 17 residues. Germline V lookup: CDR1 SQVTM, CDR2 ANQGSEA. CDR3 in amino acids: CSVEAHNGPLAKNIQYF. The CDR3, as DNA: TGCAGCGTTGAAGCCCATAACGGTCCGTTAGCCAAAAACATTCAGTACTTC.

This clonotype showed up many times. This rearrangement joins TRBV11-2 to TRBJ2-7, with TRBD1 identical over 10 bases. Germline loops: CDR1 SGHAT, CDR2 FQNNGV. V lost 5 bases and J lost 4; bases outside the gene matches: 8. The CDR3 runs 15 residues. The DNA for the CDR3 is TGTGCCAGCAGCACCGGGACAGGGGCCGAATACGAGCAGTACTTC. It specifies CASSTGTGAEYEQYF.

The chain combines TRBV28 with TRBJ2-7, with unresolved D. The length of the CDR3 is 13 residues. Germline-derived CDR1 and CDR2 are MDHEN and SYDVKM. Deletions cut 6 bases from V and 2 bases from J, with 11 bases between. CDR3 bases: TGTGCCAGCAGCCGGCCAAGACCCTACGAGCAGTACTTC. Its protein product is CASSRPRPYEQYF.

This clonotype was seen many times. The chain carries TRBV5-1 and TRBJ2-5; 8 bases match TRBD1. CDR3 length: 15 amino acids. J lost 2 bases, V lost 4 bases, and 7 bases had no gene match. The germline V gene has CDR1 SGHRS and CDR2 YFSETQ. The DNA for the CDR3 is TGCGCCAGCAGCCTCGACAGGGGTGGACAAGAGACCCAGTACTTC. Protein product: CASSLDRGGQETQYF.

This clonotype was found many times. This rearrangement joins TRBV7-9 to TRBJ2-5; 9 nucleotides align to TRBD1. Per germline, CDR1 SEHNR and CDR2 FQNEAQ (reference sequence). The J segment lost 5 bases and the V segment lost 2 bases, leaving 6 bases of the junction unmatched. The CDR3 sequence is 15 residues long. CDR3 region: CASSLLQGARETQYF. In DNA, the CDR3 is TGTGCCAGCAGCTTACTACAGGGGGCACGGGAGACCCAGTACTTC.

This clonotype has just one count. This chain connects TRBV19 to TRBJ2-7, with a weak D call TRBD2 (6 bases). Germline lookup yields CDR1 LNHDA and CDR2 SQIVND (reference sequence). The V end lost 3 bases, the J end lost 0 bases, and 9 bases lay between the germline ends. This CDR3 has 14 residues. CDR3 DNA sequence: TGTGCCAGTAGTATCGGAGGGGACTCCTACGAGCAGTACTTC. Translating it yields CASSIGGDSYEQYF. Full variable domain (remainder filled in from reference TRBV19 and TRBJ2-7): DGGITQSPKYLFRKEGQNVTLSCEQNLNHDAMYWYRQDPGQGLRLIYYSQIVNDFQKGDIAEGYSVSREKKESFPLTVTSAQKNPTAFYLCASSIGGDSYEQYFGPGTRLTVT.

In its sample, this clonotype was seen many times. The rearrangement joins TRBV7-9 to TRBJ1-5; D uncertain. This CDR3 region has 14 residues. Germline CDR1 reads SEHNR; CDR2 reads FQNEAQ (reference sequence). Trimming pared 0 bases from V and 7 bases from J, leaving 10 bases between. In DNA, the CDR3 is TGTGCCAGCAGCTTAGCGGGTCCAGCACAGCCCCAGCATTTT. It yields the protein CASSLAGPAQPQHF.

A note on this clonotype: Without the conserved terminal phenylalanine or tryptophan, this CDR3 likely stems from a read error. The chain links TRBV3-1 to TRBJ2-2, with D uncertain. V lost 6 bases to trimming and J lost 5 bases, with 4 bases between them. The CDR3 totals 11 residues. The germline gives CDR1 LGHDT, CDR2 YNNKEL (reference sequence). The CDR3 DNA follows: TGTGCCAGCAGGTCGACCGGGGAGCTGTTTGTT. Protein: CASRSTGELFV.

This clonotype was detected many times. The genes are TRBV5-1 and TRBJ2-7; 7 positions agree with TRBD1. Germline assignment: CDR1 SGHRS and CDR2 YFSETQ. V was clipped by 4 bases and J by 1 base; unmatched bases: 14. This CDR3 is 17 amino acids long. As DNA, the CDR3 is TGCGCCAGCAGCATTACTGGGACAGTCGCCCCTTCCTACGAGCAGTACTTC. Residues: CASSITGTVAPSYEQYF.

The chain joins TRBV6-4 to TRBJ2-1; the D gene could be TRBD1 or TRBD2 (5 bases each). The V and J ends lost 4 bases and 3 bases respectively, with 13 bases between them. Per the germline V gene, CDR1 is MRHNA and CDR2 is SNTAGT. The CDR3 contains 15 residues. In nucleotides, the CDR3 is TGTGCCAGCAGTGGGGACGCTAGGTTCTACAATGAGCAGTTCTTC. Translated: CASSGDARFYNEQFF.

This clonotype occurred many times. The chain joins TRBV27 to TRBJ2-7, with D hard to call. V lost 6 bases and J lost 4, with 19 bases in between. Germline CDR1 is MNHEY and CDR2 is SMNVEV (reference sequence). The CDR3 is made up of 15 amino acids. The chain's CDR3 is CASRAKDIVPYEQYF. As DNA, the CDR3 is TGTGCCAGCAGGGCGAAAGATATAGTACCATACGAGCAGTACTTC.

This clonotype was counted at least ten times. V gene TRBV28 combines with J gene TRBJ2-7, with no clear D. Trimming pared 1 base from V and 2 bases from J, leaving 15 bases between. This CDR3 has 16 residues. Germline lookup yields CDR1 MDHEN and CDR2 SYDVKM. Here the CDR3 reads CASSLYVGLTPYEQYF. CDR3 nucleotide sequence: TGTGCCAGCAGTTTATACGTAGGGTTAACCCCCTACGAGCAGTACTTC. The complete variable domain, with remaining parts taken from reference TRBV28 and TRBJ2-7, reads DVKVTQSSRYLVKRTGEKVFLECVQDMDHENMFWYRQDPGLGLRLIYFSYDVKMKEKGDIPEGYSVSREKKERFSLILESASTNQTSMYLCASSLYVGLTPYEQYFGPGTRLTVT.

This clonotype was counted ten times or more. The V gene is TRBV6-2 or TRBV6-3, the J gene TRBJ1-5; no clear D gene. This CDR3 spans 15 amino acids. V was shortened by 2 bases and J by 0 bases, with 8 bases between the two germline ends. CDR1 is MNHEY, CDR2 SVGEGT, per germline. CDR3 region: CASSYVQHSNQPQHF. CDR3 sequence (DNA): TGTGCCAGCAGTTACGTACAGCATAGCAATCAGCCCCAGCATTTT.

This clonotype was picked up a small number of times. This chain joins TRBV21-1 and TRBJ2-7; the table assigns TRBD2, which was not confirmed against the DNA. TRBV21-1 is shown as a pseudogene. The CDR3 covers 18 residues. The CDR3 is CASSKVSGLAGVPYEQYF. The CDR3 bases are TGTGCCAGCAGCAAAGTTTCCGGGCTAGCGGGAGTTCCCTACGAGCAGTACTTC.

V and J are TRBV5-1 and TRBJ2-1; D gene uncertain. The CDR3 totals 16 residues. The V gene's germline CDR1 is SGHRS and CDR2 YFSETQ. V lost 5 bases and J lost 0, with 15 bases in between. The chain's CDR3 is CASRFRTASSYNEQFF. CDR3 nucleotide sequence: TGCGCCAGCAGATTTCGTACTGCAAGCTCCTACAATGAGCAGTTCTTC. Drawing the rest from reference TRBV5-1 and TRBJ2-1, the complete variable domain is KAGVTQTPRYLIKTRGQQVTLSCSPISGHRSVSWYQQTPGQGLQFLFEYFSETQRNKGNFPGRFSGRQFSNSRSEMNVSTLELGDSALYLCASRFRTASSYNEQFFGPGTRLTVL.

This clonotype was seen ten or more times. The rearrangement joins TRBV20-1 to TRBJ1-1; 9 bases fit TRBD1. The CDR3 spans 14 residues. Unmatched junction bases numbered 5, after V lost 6 bases and J lost 0 bases. The germline gives CDR1 DFQATT, CDR2 SNEGSKA (reference sequence). The CDR3 sequence: CSAKTGGMNTEAFF. DNA of the CDR3: TGCAGTGCGAAAACAGGGGGCATGAACACTGAAGCTTTCTTT.

This clonotype has at least ten counts. V gene TRBV27 combines with J gene TRBJ2-7; weak D call: TRBD1 (5 bases). The CDR3 has 16 amino acids. CDR1 is MNHEY, CDR2 SMNVEV, per germline (reference sequence). V was trimmed by 5 bases and J by 1 base, leaving 18 bases between them. The CDR3 reads CASSPLGVLVSYEQYF. DNA of the CDR3: TGTGCCAGCAGTCCCCTAGGGGTCCTTGTTTCCTACGAGCAGTACTTC.

This clonotype has ten or more counts. The V gene is TRBV10-2, the J gene TRBJ1-5; D gene unclear. This CDR3 comprises 12 residues. Germline values: CDR1 WSHSY, CDR2 SAAADI. Trimming removed 6 bases at V and 2 bases at J, with 5 bases between. The CDR3 nucleotides are TGCGCCAGCAGGACTGGCAATCAGCCCCAGCATTTT. Translated: CASRTGNQPQHF.